This TCR beta chain emerged from a study of T cell responses to AZD1222 COVID-19 vaccine. On this clone: What it recognizes is unknown.

Study results and limitations: Donors were mostly white British, more females; clonal diversity possibly underestimated. Repertoire samples came only from after the peak T cell response. Spike-specific TCR depth and breadth grew after two AZD1222 doses. Epitopes outside B.1.351 and B.1.1.7 mutated regions reportedly drew nearly half of spike TCRs.

The V gene's germline CDR1 is KGHSH and CDR2 LQKENI. Trimming took 4 bases from V and 7 from J; bases not matched to a gene: 7. There are 15 residues in the CDR3. Only in-frame clones appear in the TCRdb table, and some are missing; sequencing was by immunoSEQ multiplex PCR. The top ten hold roughly 6.6% of the sample, which has roughly 130,000 clones, approximately 94% seen once. This sample comprised peripheral blood, obtained on day 0 of AZD1222 vaccination. The TCR comes from an adult in good health. The chain carries TRBV18 and TRBJ1-4; 9 bases fit TRBD1. In nucleotides, the CDR3 is TGTGCCAGCTCACTCGGACAGGGGCGGAGTGAAAAACTGTTTTTT. As protein: CASSLGQGRSEKLFF.